The rows below give T cell receptor beta chains drawn from one sample of a study of shared clonotypes between healthy human individuals. The protocol was immunoSEQ multiplex PCR, while the TCRdb copy is restricted to in-frame clones and leaves out a portion. Among about 820,000 clones listed, 80% to 95% were seen once. The sample consisted of naive CD8+ T cells sorted from blood. Receptors were obtained from a man aged 25 to 40 in good health. The conserved cysteine and the conserved F or W are not part of the CDR3 here. A row's size may be missing; if present it is once, few, many or a size class.

TRBV11-2	NA	TRBJ2-7	ASSPQPQGGEQY
TRBV7-9	NA	TRBJ2-3	ASSFQRESSDTQY
TRBV4-1	NA	TRBJ2-2	ASSQALDTGELF
TRBV4-3	NA	TRBJ2-1	ASSQDSGGPLEQF
TRBV15	NA	TRBJ2-7	ATSRDRAGSYEQY
TRBV5-1	NA	TRBJ2-7	ASRVPSAYEQY
TRBV5-6	NA	TRBJ1-2	ASSLDRDNYGYT
TRBV27	NA	TRBJ2-3	ASSLTVPGTDTQY
TRBV5-5	NA	TRBJ1-1	ASTHRAINTEAF
TRBV7-9	few	TRBJ2-7	ASSTTDSYEQY
TRBV7-9	NA	TRBJ2-7	ASSLELGQSSYEQY
TRBV28	NA	TRBJ1-2	ASSFGAGANYGYT
TRBV6-5	NA	TRBJ1-4	ASSYRPANEKLF
TRBV9	NA	TRBJ2-2	ASSLGRAELSTGELF
TRBV27	NA	TRBJ2-7	ATAPSRSYEQY
TRBV28	NA	TRBJ2-7	ASSSRLAGVSEQY
TRBV19	NA	TRBJ2-2	ASSIGITGELF
TRBV5-6	once	TRBJ2-7	ASSSASDGSYEQY
TRBV28	NA	TRBJ2-6	ASSLRDRGLDGANVLT
TRBV7-9	once	TRBJ1-2	ASRIGEHVYGYT
TRBV10-3	NA	TRBJ2-7	AISELASGAFYEQY
TRBV5-1	once	TRBJ2-7	ASREVAAGAYEQY
TRBV5-6	once	TRBJ2-7	ASSDTIKHEQY
TRBV19	NA	TRBJ1-1	ASSARAQGTEAF
TRBV7-9	NA	TRBJ2-3	ASSLSPDTQY
TRBV27	NA	TRBJ2-1	ASSLQHSSYNEQF
TRBV29-1	once	TRBJ2-7	SVGVGGHEQY
TRBV30	NA	TRBJ1-4	AWSTHRGATNEKLF
TRBV2	NA	TRBJ2-7	ASIGPGGQY
TRBV5-5	NA	TRBJ2-3	ASSPGLAGVTDTQY